A single sample is the source of the 25 T cell receptor beta chains below, sequenced in a study of T-cell reconstitution after alpha-beta-depleted transplantation in children (dated by TCRdb to the mid-2010s). Libraries were constructed by PCR. The instrument given in TCRdb is Illumina HiSeq 2500. TCR library preparation used molecular barcoding, with unique molecular identifiers applied to normalize quantification of the TCRbeta repertoire. TCRdb took the public reads, trimmed them with fastp at Q25, ran MiXCR for clone calling and kept in-frame beta chains. Each CDR3 protein appears once, grouped with its most common genes and DNA. This sample gives about 690,000 distinct CDR3 sequences in total; around 17% of them show up just once. Around 0.96% of the sample lies in the top ten. Sequencing used PBMCs from the stem cell graft donor, obtained from the stem cell graft. The origin of the receptors is a human donor who donated a stem cell graft to a child with acute myeloid leukemia.

This clonotype was detected only a few times. This chain uses TRBV28 with TRBJ2-7; D gene ambiguous. The CDR3 is 13 amino acids. In germline, CDR1 is MDHEN, CDR2 SYDVKM. V shed 6 bases and J shed 0 bases, with 9 bases lying between them. Here the CDR3 reads CASSRLSSYEQYV. The CDR3 coding sequence is TGTGCCAGCAGCAGGCTTAGCTCCTACGAGCAGTACGTC.

This clonotype was seen at least ten times. J is TRBJ1-2 and V is TRBV7-2; 7 positions match TRBD1. The CDR3 spans 15 residues. Looked up from germline, CDR1 is SGHTA and CDR2 is FQGNSA. V lost 6 bases to trimming and J lost 6 bases; unmatched junction nucleotides: 13. CDR3 in amino acids: CASSQGPGTDNGYTF. The CDR3 DNA follows: TGTGCCAGCAGTCAAGGCCCCGGGACAGATAATGGCTACACCTTC. The full variable domain, its missing parts supplied by reference TRBV7-2 and TRBJ1-2, is GAGVSQSPSNKVTEKGKDVELRCDPISGHTALYWYRQSLGQGLEFLIYFQGNSAPDKSGLPSDRFSAERTGGSVSTLTIQRTQQEDSAVYLCASSQGPGTDNGYTFGSGTRLTVV.

About this clonotype itself: A much larger clone differs by one base, so this may be a read error. The V gene is TRBV20-1, the J gene TRBJ2-2; a possible D gene is TRBD2 (5 bases). Germline CDR1 reads DFQATT; CDR2 reads SNEGSKA (reference sequence). This CDR3 is built from 12 residues. Trimming stripped 6 bases from V and 6 bases from J, with 11 bases between. DNA for the CDR3: TGCAGTGCCACTAGGGCGTCCGGGGAGCTGTTTTTT. Amino acid sequence: CSATRASGELFF.

This clonotype was seen only a few times. The chain employs TRBV12-3 or TRBV12-4 and TRBJ1-1, with D perhaps matching TRBD1 (5 bases). V was clipped by 8 bases and J by 5 bases, with 21 bases between them. This CDR3 contains 15 residues. The CDR3 region is CASHRSGSGGTEAFF. The CDR3 DNA sequence: TGTGCCAGCCACCGGTCGGGGTCGGGGGGGACTGAAGCTTTCTTT.

On this clonotype itself: This sequence may be a read error, since a much larger clone differs from it by one base. This chain's CDR3 is CSALTGGRDRYTF. The CDR3 DNA is TGCAGTGCTCTGACAGGGGGTAGGGATCGCTACACCTTC. The V call is TRBV20-1, the J call TRBJ1-2; 9 positions agree with TRBD1. J gave up 9 bases and V 5 bases, and 10 bases lay outside the gene matches. The CDR3 has 13 residues. Germline lookup yields CDR1 DFQATT and CDR2 SNEGSKA (reference sequence).

This rearrangement joins TRBV5-5 to TRBJ1-4; D remains unclear. The CDR3 sequence is 13 residues long. V dropped 7 bases and J dropped 5 bases, with 12 bases sitting between them. Germline CDR1 SGHKS, CDR2 YYEKEE (reference sequence). CDR3 region: CASGRTGNEKLFF. CDR3 bases: TGTGCCAGCGGCCGAACGGGAAATGAAAAACTGTTTTTT.

The sample holds many counts of this clonotype. The gene calls are TRBV20-1 and TRBJ1-5, with 9 bases lining up with TRBD1. Germline V gene lookup returns CDR1 DFQATT and CDR2 SNEGSKA (reference sequence). The J segment lost 2 bases and the V segment lost 5 bases, leaving 4 bases of the junction unmatched. The CDR3 has 14 residues. The CDR3 nucleotides read TGCAGTGCTCGGGACAGGGAAGGCAATCAGCCCCAGCATTTT. This encodes CSARDREGNQPQHF.

This clonotype occurred many times. The chain is built from TRBV7-9 and TRBJ2-1; the D is unclear. Deletions cut 5 bases from V and 5 bases from J, with 7 bases between. Germline loops: CDR1 SEHNR, CDR2 FQNEAQ (reference sequence). The CDR3 runs to 12 residues. DNA for the CDR3: TGTGCCAGCAGCGGTGCACACAATGAGCAGTTCTTC. Its protein is CASSGAHNEQFF.

This clonotype came up many times. V usage is TRBV20-1 and J usage is TRBJ1-5; D remains unclear. The germline CDR1 and CDR2 sequences are DFQATT and SNEGSKA (reference sequence). The germline V and J ends were trimmed by 3 bases and 4 bases, with 10 bases remaining between them. The CDR3 runs to 13 residues. The CDR3 nucleotides read TGCAGTGCTAGCGGAGGCCAAAATCAGCCCCAGCATTTT. Translated: CSASGGQNQPQHF.

This clonotype was seen only once. With a much larger clone just one base away, this may be a read error. The V and J genes are TRBV20-1 and TRBJ1-2, with 7 nucleotides matching TRBD1. Germline-derived CDR1 and CDR2 are DFQATT and SNEGSKA (reference sequence). The CDR3 has 12 residues. The CDR3 here is CIANRQGGGYTF. CDR3 DNA sequence: TGCATTGCTAATCGGCAGGGGGGTGGCTACACCTTC.

This clonotype showed up just once. V usage is TRBV6-1 and J usage is TRBJ1-3; TRBD1 is a possible D gene (5 bases). Germline CDR1 and CDR2: MNHNS and SASEGT. V was pared by 1 base and J by 4 bases, with 8 bases between. This CDR3 region has 14 residues. The CDR3 coding sequence is TGTGCCAGCAGTGAAGGGACAAACGGAAACACCATATATTTT. This codes for CASSEGTNGNTIYF.

This clonotype came up a few times. CDR3 sequence (DNA): TGTGCCAGCATCCTGGGGCGGGGGGGCCGTGGTGAGCAGTTCTTC. Translating gives CASILGRGGRGEQFF. This chain joins TRBV12-3 or TRBV12-4 and TRBJ2-1, with TRBD2 identical over 9 bases. The CDR3 spans 15 residues. The V and J ends lost 7 bases and 9 bases, in that order; junction bases with no gene match: 13.

This clonotype was seen a handful of times. The rearrangement joins TRBV7-3 to TRBJ2-3; TRBD2 matches 9 bases. The CDR3 consists of 15 residues. With 4 bases clipped from V and 6 bases from J, the junction kept 8 bases outside the gene matches. CDR1 and CDR2 from the germline V gene are SGHTA and FQGTGA. In DNA form, the CDR3 reads TGTGCCAGCAGCTCTACCGGGACTAGCTCGGATACGCAGTATTTT. This encodes CASSSTGTSSDTQYF.

As concerns this clonotype: One base away lies a much larger clone, so this may be a sequencing read error. Since no conserved phenylalanine or tryptophan closes the CDR3, a read error is the likely cause. V and J are TRBV27 and TRBJ2-1; D unclear. V was pared by 3 bases and J by 8 bases, with 14 bases between. The CDR3 loop spans 14 amino acids. In germline, CDR1 is MNHEY, CDR2 SMNVEV (reference sequence). In DNA, the CDR3 is TGTGCCAGCAGTTTTAGTTCTCTTAACCATGAGCAGTTCTAC. Amino acids: CASSFSSLNHEQFY.

This clonotype was recorded many times. The chain couples TRBV13 to TRBJ2-7; D unresolved. CDR1 PRHDT and CDR2 FYEKMQ come from the germline V gene (reference sequence). The CDR3 sequence is 14 residues long. The ends were cut back, 1 base at V and 0 bases at J, with 7 bases in the middle. The CDR3 sequence: CASSLARTSYEQYV. The CDR3 nucleotides are TGTGCCAGCAGCTTAGCCCGGACCTCCTACGAGCAGTACGTC.

In this sample, this clonotype turned up a few times. The chain employs TRBV5-1 and TRBJ1-5; maybe TRBD1 (5 bases). The ends were cut back, 1 base at V and 6 bases at J, with 11 bases in the middle. CDR1 is SGHRS and CDR2 is YFSETQ in the germline V gene. This CDR3 region has 14 residues. The chain's CDR3 is CASSLYGASQPQHF. The CDR3 coding sequence is TGCGCCAGCAGCTTGTACGGGGCCTCTCAGCCCCAGCATTTT.

This clonotype was seen a handful of times. The V gene is TRBV29-1, the J gene TRBJ2-7; either TRBD1 or TRBD2 may fit D (5 bases each). CDR3 length: 14 residues. Germline CDR1 SQVTM, CDR2 ANQGSEA. Between the trimmed V and J ends, which lost 4 bases and 0 bases, there was a span of 13 bases. The CDR3 protein is CSVVRDPSSYEQYF. The CDR3 bases are TGCAGCGTTGTAAGGGACCCCTCCTCCTACGAGCAGTACTTC.

The table lists this clonotype with many counts. The V gene is TRBV20-1, the J gene TRBJ2-7; D is uncertain. CDR1 DFQATT and CDR2 SNEGSKA come from the germline V gene (reference sequence). Trimming pared 8 bases from V and 2 bases from J, leaving 10 bases between. This CDR3 comprises 11 residues. CDR3 coding DNA: TGCAGTCTAGGACGGGCCTACGAGCAGTACGTC. It encodes CSLGRAYEQYV.

This chain links TRBV4-2 with TRBJ2-1; 12 bases line up with TRBD2. The CDR3 runs 17 residues. The trim removed 3 bases at V and 9 bases at J, leaving 12 bases unmatched. CDR1 LGHNA and CDR2 YNFKEQ come from the germline V gene. CDR3 in amino acids: CASSHDASGGASAEQFF. In nucleotides, the CDR3 is TGTGCCAGCAGCCATGACGCTAGCGGGGGGGCTTCCGCTGAGCAGTTCTTC.

This clonotype was recorded many times. V usage is TRBV5-1 and J usage is TRBJ1-2; maybe TRBD1 (5 bases). CDR3 length equals 13 residues. Deletions cut 2 bases from V and 6 bases from J, with 11 bases between. CDR1 and CDR2 (germline): SGHRS, YFSETQ. Written as DNA, the CDR3 is TGCGCCAGCAGCTTCTCCGGGACCCATGGCTACACCTTC. It is translated as CASSFSGTHGYTF.

This clonotype was detected a few times. The rearrangement uses TRBV7-2 and TRBJ2-2, with 9 bases that match TRBD2. CDR1 is SGHTA and CDR2 is FQGNSA in the germline V gene. CDR3 length: 16 residues. V dropped 1 base and J dropped 8; count of bases not matched to a gene: 8. The CDR3 protein is CASSLGRQRGVGELFF. The CDR3 bases are TGTGCCAGCAGCTTAGGACGTCAGCGGGGGGTAGGGGAGCTGTTTTTT.

The chain couples TRBV4-1 to TRBJ1-2; D gene unclear. CDR3 length: 14 amino acids. The V end was cut by 0 bases, the J end by 4 bases, with 9 bases between. CDR1 MGHRA and CDR2 YSYEKL come from the germline V gene. The CDR3 spells CASSQDLGPYGYTF. CDR3 nucleotides: TGCGCCAGCAGCCAAGATCTGGGCCCCTATGGCTACACCTTC.

The chain recombines TRBV5-1 with TRBJ2-3; 9 bases are a match to TRBD2. The CDR3 extends over 15 amino acids. J gave up 6 bases and V 1 base, and 6 bases lay outside the gene matches. Germline V gives CDR1 SGHRS, CDR2 YFSETQ. This CDR3 reads CASSLRRGGQDTQYF. The CDR3 nucleotides read TGCGCCAGCAGCTTGAGGCGGGGGGGCCAGGATACGCAGTATTTT.

This clonotype showed up many times. V gene TRBV20-1 combines with J gene TRBJ2-3, with 10 bases lining up with TRBD2. Germline CDR1 is DFQATT and CDR2 is SNEGSKA (reference sequence). The J segment lost 4 bases and the V segment lost 6 bases, leaving 7 bases of the junction unmatched. The CDR3 consists of 14 residues. As DNA, the CDR3 is TGCAGTGCGGCAAGCGGGGGGGGCGCAGATACGCAGTATTTT. This encodes CSAASGGGADTQYF.

This chain links TRBV4-3 with TRBJ1-1, with no clear D. The V gene lost 3 bases and the J gene lost 6 bases, with 11 bases spanning the gap. The CDR3 consists of 13 residues. Germline V CDR1 and CDR2: LGHNA, YSLEER. The CDR3 region is CASSQESWAEAFF. The CDR3 DNA reads as TGCGCCAGCAGCCAGGAGAGCTGGGCTGAAGCTTTCTTT.